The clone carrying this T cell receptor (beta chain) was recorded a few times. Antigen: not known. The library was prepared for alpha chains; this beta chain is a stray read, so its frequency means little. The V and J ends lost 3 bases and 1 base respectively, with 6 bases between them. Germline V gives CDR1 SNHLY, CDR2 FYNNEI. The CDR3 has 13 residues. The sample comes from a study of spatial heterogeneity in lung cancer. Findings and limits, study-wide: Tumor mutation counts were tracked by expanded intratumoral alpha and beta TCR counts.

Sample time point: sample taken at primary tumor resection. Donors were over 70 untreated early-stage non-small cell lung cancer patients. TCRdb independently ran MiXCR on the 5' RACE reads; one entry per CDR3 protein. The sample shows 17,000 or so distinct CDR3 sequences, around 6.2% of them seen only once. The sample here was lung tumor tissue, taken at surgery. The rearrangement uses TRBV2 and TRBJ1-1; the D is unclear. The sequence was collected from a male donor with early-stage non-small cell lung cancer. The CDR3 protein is CASSEWENTEAFF. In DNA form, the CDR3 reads TGTGCCAGCAGTGAGTGGGAGAACACTGAAGCTTTCTTT.